Here is one T cell receptor beta chain with its context. TCRdb re-analysed the 5' RACE reads in MiXCR, keeping a single row per CDR3 protein. This table holds 200,000 to 250,000 distinct CDR3 sequences, 5% to 7% found once. The CDR3 length is 13 residues. Germline V gene lookup returns CDR1 MNHEY and CDR2 SMNVEV (reference sequence). Between the trimmed V and J ends, which lost 6 bases and 1 base, there was a span of 9 bases. These data are taken from a study of identical twins. These data also formed part of another study, on T cells expressing NK-cell markers. That work states: The authors derived TCR beta repertoires from sorted CD3+CD56+NKG2C+, CD3+CD56+NKG2C- and CD3+CD56-NKG2C+ T cells. T cells sorted in several experiments were restricted to alpha-beta TCR T cells by an anti-gamma-delta TCR antibody. Unclear, still, was the HCMV specificity of the expanded NKG2C+ T cell clones.

The sequenced sample consisted of CD8+ T cells sorted from blood. The chain uses TRBV27 and TRBJ1-1; no clear D. The TCR was taken from a woman younger than 30 in good health. CDR3 protein: CASSISGNTEAFF. CDR3 DNA sequence: TGTGCCAGCAGCATCAGTGGGAACACTGAAGCTTTCTTT.